These 3 T cell receptor beta chains were all obtained from the same sample, sequenced in a study of sequential checkpoint blockade in melanoma (dated by TCRdb to the late 2010s). The library was prepared using the immunoSEQ multiplex PCR assay. This immuneACCESS table, as held by TCRdb, lists in-frame sequences with V and J called but not all clones. Of the missing ones, under half trace to an unresolved V gene in checked studies; the others have no known cause. Across this sample there are over 10,000 clones, with over 65% seen only once. The ten largest clones take up 6.5% to 9% of the sample. This sample's treatment or condition label indicates: randomized to nivolumab then ipilimumab (arm A) or the reverse (arm B). The source material was CD8+ T cells sorted from blood (inferred from file names), sampled from a patient given nivolumab and ipilimumab in sequence. These receptors originate from a human donor with melanoma.

CDR3 in DNA: TGTGCCAGCAGCTTAGGGACTAGCGGGACTGTCGCAGATACGCAGTATTTT. Translated, it gives CASSLGTSGTVADTQYF. The rearrangement links TRBV7-9 to TRBJ2-3, with 12 bases matching TRBD2. V was pared by 1 base and J by 4 bases, with 6 bases of the junction left unmatched. The CDR3 extends over 17 amino acids. Germline V gene sequence: CDR1 SEHNR, CDR2 FQNEAQ (reference sequence).

The chain uses TRBV25-1 and TRBJ2-5; a weak D match, TRBD1 (6 bases). Germline loops: CDR1 MGHDK, CDR2 SYGVNS. V was cut by 0 bases and J by 5 bases, with 16 bases left in between. The CDR3 loop spans 16 amino acids. For the CDR3, the DNA is TGTGCCAGCAGTGAATACCACCCCGGGCAGGGGGAGACCCAGTACTTC. Its translation is CASSEYHPGQGETQYF.

The count of this clone is one. The gene calls are TRBV5-1 and TRBJ2-7, with 11 bases lining up with TRBD1. CDR1 SGHRS and CDR2 YFSETQ come from the germline V gene. V dropped 0 bases and J dropped 3; count of bases not matched to a gene: 5. This CDR3 contains 16 residues. The CDR3 DNA reads TGCGCCAGCAGCTTGGGGGGACAGGGGGTGAACTACGAGCAGTACTTC. Residues: CASSLGGQGVNYEQYF. The full variable domain, in which reference TRBV5-1 and TRBJ2-7 provide the parts outside the CDR3, is KAGVTQTPRYLIKTRGQQVTLSCSPISGHRSVSWYQQTPGQGLQFLFEYFSETQRNKGNFPGRFSGRQFSNSRSEMNVSTLELGDSALYLCASSLGGQGVNYEQYFGPGTRLTVT.